This T cell receptor (beta chain) was recovered during a study of T cell responses to AZD1222 COVID-19 vaccine. Notes on the study in general: Repertoire collection took place solely once the T cell response had peaked.

A note on this clone: Its cognate antigen is unknown.

V lost 1 base, J lost 3 bases, and 17 bases lay in between. The CDR3 consists of 16 residues. Per the germline V gene, CDR1 is SGHRS and CDR2 is YFSETQ. Using immunoSEQ multiplex PCR, the repertoire was profiled, and TCRdb retains in-frame clones only, with some absent. The data contain about 140,000 clones, 75% to 90% of them singletons. This clonotype originated in an adult in good health. The rearrangement links TRBV5-1 to TRBJ2-7; D may be TRBD1 or TRBD2 (5 bases each). The starting material was peripheral blood, obtained on day 0 of AZD1222 vaccination. The CDR3 here is CASSLSGTSILYEQYF. The CDR3 DNA reads as TGCGCCAGCAGCTTGTCCGGGACGTCGATTCTCTACGAGCAGTACTTC.